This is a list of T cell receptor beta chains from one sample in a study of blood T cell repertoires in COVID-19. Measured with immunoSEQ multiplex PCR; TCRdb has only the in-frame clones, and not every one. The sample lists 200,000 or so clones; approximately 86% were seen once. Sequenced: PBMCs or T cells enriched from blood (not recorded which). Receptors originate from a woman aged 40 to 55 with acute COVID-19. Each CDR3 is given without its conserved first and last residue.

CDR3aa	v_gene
ASSSDAYRTGSLSEQY	TRBV27
ASSTGQAENSPLH	TRBV7-9
ATTGGREQF	TRBV28
AWSVTENQPQH	TRBV30
ASRGAGDTQY	TRBV6-4
ASSLQGTQY	TRBV27
ASSPGTGTDGELF	TRBV18
ASSPVRGRDTEAF	TRBV5-5
ASSLSPGGTQY	TRBV27
ASSQGENYGYT	TRBV18
ASRHPSDYGYT	TRBV19
ASSDGGRGTDTQY	TRBV6-1
ASSLADRTSGSASYNEQF	TRBV11-3
ASKQQGGGVYEQY	TRBV27
ASSLAAGNTYNSPLH	TRBV13
ASSHPGVHEQF	TRBV5-5
ASSQDVGGVETQY	TRBV4-2
ATSRDKGRQETQY	TRBV15
ASSSPGGAEGYT	TRBV4-3
ASSERDRVPASGAF	TRBV9
ASSPGLAGSPFNNEQF	TRBV14
ASSVRGQGVSNQPQH	TRBV19